These T cell receptor beta chains were read from a single sample in a study of blood T cells in healthy people across ages. TCRdb re-called the 5' RACE reads with MiXCR, one entry per CDR3 protein. The sample holds 550,000 to 800,000 distinct CDR3 sequences; approximately 21% are singletons and the top ten take 3.5% to 4%. Sequenced material: blood. The receptors were sampled from a man in his 70s in good health. Each CDR3 is given with its conserved first and last residue. D genes are given only for firm matches. Expanded clones get a size class; other rows say once, few or many, or leave the size out.

d_call j_call clone_size v_call cdr3_nt cdr3_aa
. TRBJ1-1 . TRBV27 TGTGCCAGCAGTCCATATTGGACCCAGAACACTGAAGCTTTCTTT CASSPYWTQNTEAFF
. TRBJ1-1 few TRBV5-1 TGCGCCAGCAGCTTGGAATCCGGGAGGCGGGACGCTGAAGCTTTCTTT CASSLESGRRDAEAFF
. TRBJ2-1 . TRBV29-1 TGCAGCGTTGAAGGGGTGATAGCTGGGGGGAAGGGGTACAATGAGCAGTTCTTC CSVEGVIAGGKGYNEQFF
. TRBJ1-1 few TRBV6-6 TGTGCCAGCAGTCACAACGGGGGCGCAGGTGAAGCTTTCTTT CASSHNGGAGEAFF
. TRBJ1-2 . TRBV4-1 TGCGCCAGCAGCCCTTACAAGGTGTTTGACTATGGCTACACCTTC CASSPYKVFDYGYTF
. TRBJ1-1 . TRBV29-1 TGCAGCGCAGAGGACAGTTTGAACACTGAAGCTTTCTTT CSAEDSLNTEAFF
TRBD2 TRBJ2-5 many TRBV5-1 TGCGCCAGCAGCATACAGGGGACTAGCGGGATAGGTCCCACAGAGACCCAGTACTTC CASSIQGTSGIGPTETQYF
. TRBJ1-6 . TRBV12-3/TRBV12-4 TGTGCCAGCAGTCCGGGACGGCAGAATTCACCCCTCCACTTT CASSPGRQNSPLHF
. TRBJ2-1 . TRBV3-1 TGTGCCAGCAGCCAAGGTCGGCACCAAAACCGCGAGCAGTTCTTC CASSQGRHQNREQFF
TRBD2 TRBJ2-1 many TRBV20-1 TGCAGTGCTAGATCCGGTCAGGGACTAGCGGGTGCGAATGAGCAGTTCTTC CSARSGQGLAGANEQFF
TRBD1 TRBJ2-7 . TRBV12-3/TRBV12-4 TGTGCCAGCAGTTTGTCGGGACAGGTGTCCGAGCAGTACTTC CASSLSGQVSEQYF
TRBD2 TRBJ2-1 many TRBV9 TGTGCCAGCAGCGTGGGGGGAGGGCGCTATGAGCAGTTCTTC CASSVGGGRYEQFF
TRBD2 TRBJ2-3 few TRBV11-2 TGTGCCAGCCGGGCACCGGGAGGCTCGACAGATACGCAGTATTTT CASRAPGGSTDTQYF
. TRBJ2-3 many TRBV4-1 TGCGCCAGCAGCCAGGGCGCCCTAGCAGGAGACAGCCCCGATACGCAGTATTTT CASSQGALAGDSPDTQYF
TRBD1 TRBJ2-3 many TRBV6-6 TGTGCCAGCAGCCACAGGGGTAGCACAGATACGCAGTATTTT CASSHRGSTDTQYF
TRBD1 TRBJ2-3 few TRBV7-9 TGTGCCTGCAGCTCGCCCCAACAGGGGAGAAGCACAGATACGCAGTATTTT CACSSPQQGRSTDTQYF
. TRBJ2-5 once TRBV7-2 TGTGCCAGCAGCTTAGGGAGGACGGCAGGGACCCAGTACTTC CASSLGRTAGTQYF
. TRBJ2-6 . TRBV6-5 TGTGCCAGCACTAGGGGTGGCGGGGCCAACGTCCTGACTTTC CASTRGGGANVLTF
. TRBJ1-4 few TRBV11-2 TGTGCCAGCAGTTTAGACAGTGCCCAGATCTTTAGTGAAAAACTGTTTTTT CASSLDSAQIFSEKLFF
TRBD1 TRBJ1-4 . TRBV28 TGTGCCACGCGACAGGGGTCGAGGGGCGAAAAACTGTTTTTT CATRQGSRGEKLFF
TRBD2 TRBJ2-3 . TRBV29-1 TGCAGCGTAGACGATAGCGGGCACACAGATACGCAGTATTTT CSVDDSGHTDTQYF
. TRBJ2-7 . TRBV6-6 TGTGCCAGCAGTTACACTGGGGACAAGGACTACGAGCAGTACTTC CASSYTGDKDYEQYF
. TRBJ2-1 few TRBV28 TGTGCCACCTACGTCTACAATGAGCAGTTCTTC CATYVYNEQFF
. TRBJ2-3 once TRBV5-6 TGTGCCAGCAGCTTGAGGGGTCGGGACCACACAGATACGCAGTATTTT CASSLRGRDHTDTQYF
TRBD1 TRBJ1-5 . TRBV19 TGTGCCAGTAGTGCGACAGGGCGCAATCAGCCCCAGCATTTT CASSATGRNQPQHF
TRBD1 TRBJ2-7 . TRBV29-1 TGCAGCGTTGGGACAGGCGGCACCTACGAGCAGCACTTC CSVGTGGTYEQHF
TRBD2 TRBJ2-1 few TRBV15 TGTGCCACCAGCAGAGGGCAGGGAATCGTAGCGGGGGACAATGAGCAGTTCTTC CATSRGQGIVAGDNEQFF
. TRBJ2-1 few TRBV9 TGTGCCAGCAGCTACGGACTGGGGCAGACCAATGAGCAGTTCTTC CASSYGLGQTNEQFF
TRBD1 TRBJ1-1 . TRBV24-1 TGTGCCACCAGTGACTCAGGGGGACACACTGAAGCTTTCTTT CATSDSGGHTEAFF
. TRBJ1-4 few TRBV7-2 TGTGCCAGCAGCTTACTGCAGGGACCGCTGTTTTTT CASSLLQGPLFF
. TRBJ2-7 few TRBV29-1 TGCAGCGTGGGAAGACAGACCAGCTCCTACGAGCAGTACTTC CSVGRQTSSYEQYF
. TRBJ2-2 . TRBV2 TGTGCCAGCAGTCGGCAAAACACCGGGGAGCTGTTTTTT CASSRQNTGELFF
TRBD2 TRBJ2-7 few TRBV4-1 TGCGCCAGCAGCCAAGTGGGTAGCGGGAGTCTCGAGCAGTACTTC CASSQVGSGSLEQYF
. TRBJ2-2 . TRBV12-3/TRBV12-4 TGTGCCAGCAGGCGAGCAGTCACCGGGGAGCTGTTTTTT CASRRAVTGELFF
. TRBJ2-3 . TRBV6-1 TGTGCCAGCAGCACCCCGGGAGATGGGACAGATACGCAGTATTTT CASSTPGDGTDTQYF
. TRBJ2-1 many TRBV7-9 TGTGCCAGCAGCTTAGGGACCCTCGAGAATGAGCAGTTCTTC CASSLGTLENEQFF
TRBD1 TRBJ2-5 . TRBV6-1 TGTGCCATCCAGACAGGGTTAATAGGTATCCAGTACTTC CAIQTGLIGIQYF
TRBD1 TRBJ2-4 few TRBV23-1 TGCGCCAGCACGACAGGGTGTCCGGACAAAAACATTCAGTACTTC CASTTGCPDKNIQYF
. TRBJ2-5 . TRBV5-1 TGCGCCAGCAGCTATCGACAGTACCAAGAGACCCAGTACTTC CASSYRQYQETQYF
. TRBJ2-6 few TRBV18 TGTGCCAGCTCACCGGTTTCGGAAGGTGGGGCCAACGTCCTGACTTTC CASSPVSEGGANVLTF
. TRBJ2-5 . TRBV3-1 TGTGCCAACAGCCATAAGGGACGGTTGGAGACCCAGTACTTC CANSHKGRLETQYF
. TRBJ2-3 few TRBV7-2 TGTGCCAGCAGCTCCCAGGACAGTAGGGTTGGAGATACGCAGTATTTT CASSSQDSRVGDTQYF
. TRBJ2-3 once TRBV7-8 TGTGCCAGCAGCTTCCTACAGGGTAATTCAGATACGCAGTATTTT CASSFLQGNSDTQYF
. TRBJ2-1 . TRBV20-1 TGCAGTGCTAGAGATCACGCGGGAAGGACCTACAATGAGCAGTTCTTC CSARDHAGRTYNEQFF
. TRBJ1-1 . TRBV28 TGTGCCAGCAGTTTATACTCAGGTGAATTTGAAGCTTTCTTT CASSLYSGEFEAFF
. TRBJ2-7 few TRBV5-1 TGCGCCAGCAGCCTATTGGACAGTCGATCCTACGAGCAGTACTTC CASSLLDSRSYEQYF
. TRBJ2-5 . TRBV20-1 TGCAGTGGGAGGGCCGGGTCGGGCCAAGAGACCCAGTACTTC CSGRAGSGQETQYF
. TRBJ2-5 . TRBV20-1 TGCAGTGCTAGAGAAGTACTAGCAGAGACCCAGTACTTC CSAREVLAETQYF
. TRBJ1-2 few TRBV3-1 TGTGCCAGCCGAGGTCCGAATGGCTACACCTTC CASRGPNGYTF
. TRBJ2-1 . TRBV24-1 TGTGCCACCAGTGATTTGCGCGGAAGGCGGCAGTTCTTC CATSDLRGRRQFF
. TRBJ2-7 few TRBV18 TGTGCCAGCTCATTATCTATGGACAACGAGCAGTACTTC CASSLSMDNEQYF
TRBD1 TRBJ2-4 few TRBV6-1 TGTGCCAGCAGTGATGGGACAGACGACCCCCAAAAGACTAAGTACTTC CASSDGTDDPQKTKYF